This T cell receptor beta chain was identified in a study of shared clonotypes between healthy human individuals. Study-wide results and caveats: Shared clonotypes across all four donors exceeded non-shared ones in generation probability.

The assay was immunoSEQ multiplex PCR, and TCRdb's table has in-frame clones only and misses some. The sample yields approximately 1.5 million clones, about 98.5% seen once. To note about this clone: What it recognizes is unknown.

CDR1 and CDR2 from the germline V gene are MNHEY and SMNVEV (reference sequence). Germline trimming cut 7 bases from V and 1 base from J; bases unmatched to any gene: 9. This CDR3 has 15 residues. V gene TRBV27 combines with J gene TRBJ1-1; 7 nucleotides agree with TRBD1. Material for sequencing was naive CD4+ T cells sorted from blood. Stated subset: CD45RA+ positively selected. The receptor's source is a man aged 25 to 40 in good health. CDR3 residues: CASTPRQGTNTEAFF. The CDR3 nucleotides are TGTGCCAGCACCCCCCGACAGGGAACGAACACTGAAGCTTTCTTT.